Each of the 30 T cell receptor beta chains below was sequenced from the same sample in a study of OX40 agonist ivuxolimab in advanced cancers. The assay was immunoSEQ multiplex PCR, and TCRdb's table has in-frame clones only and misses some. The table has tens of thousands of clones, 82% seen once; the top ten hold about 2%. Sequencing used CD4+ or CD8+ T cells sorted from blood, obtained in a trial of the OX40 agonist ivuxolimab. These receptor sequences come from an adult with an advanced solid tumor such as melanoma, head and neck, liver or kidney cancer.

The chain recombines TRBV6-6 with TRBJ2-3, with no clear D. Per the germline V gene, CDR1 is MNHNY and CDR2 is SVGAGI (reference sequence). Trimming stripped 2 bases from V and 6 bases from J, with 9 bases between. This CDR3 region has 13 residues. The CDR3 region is CASSYGGSDTQYF. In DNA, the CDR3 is TGTGCCAGCAGTTACGGTGGCAGCGATACGCAGTATTTT.

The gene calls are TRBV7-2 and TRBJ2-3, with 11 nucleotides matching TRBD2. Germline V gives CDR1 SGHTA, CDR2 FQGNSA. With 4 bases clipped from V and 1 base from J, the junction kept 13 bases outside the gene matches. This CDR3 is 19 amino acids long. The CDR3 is CASSSKQLAGVKGTDTQYF. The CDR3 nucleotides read TGTGCCAGCAGCTCTAAACAACTAGCGGGGGTTAAAGGCACAGATACGCAGTATTTT.

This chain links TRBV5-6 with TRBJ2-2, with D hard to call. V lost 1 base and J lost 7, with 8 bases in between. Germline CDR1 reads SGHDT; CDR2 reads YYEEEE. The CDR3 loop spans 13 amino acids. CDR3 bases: TGTGCCAGCAGCTTGCCTCGAGGCGGGGAGCTGTTTTTT. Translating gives CASSLPRGGELFF.

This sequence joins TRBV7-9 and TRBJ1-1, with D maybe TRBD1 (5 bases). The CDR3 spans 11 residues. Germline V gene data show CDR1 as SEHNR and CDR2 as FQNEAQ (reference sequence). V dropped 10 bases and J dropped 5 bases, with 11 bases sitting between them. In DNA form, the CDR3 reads TGTGCCATCGCAGGGCAAACTGAAGCTTTCTTT. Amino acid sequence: CAIAGQTEAFF.

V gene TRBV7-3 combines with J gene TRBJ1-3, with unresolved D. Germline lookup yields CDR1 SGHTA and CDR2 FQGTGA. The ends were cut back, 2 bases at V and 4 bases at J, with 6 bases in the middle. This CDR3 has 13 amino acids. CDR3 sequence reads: CASSLGPGNTIYF. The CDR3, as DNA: TGTGCCAGCAGCTTAGGCCCAGGAAACACCATATATTTT. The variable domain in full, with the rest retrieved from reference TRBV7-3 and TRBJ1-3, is GAGVSQTPSNKVTEKGKYVELRCDPISGHTALYWYRQSLGQGPEFLIYFQGTGAADDSGLPNDRFFAVRPEGSVSTLKIQRTERGDSAVYLCASSLGPGNTIYFGEGSWLTVV.

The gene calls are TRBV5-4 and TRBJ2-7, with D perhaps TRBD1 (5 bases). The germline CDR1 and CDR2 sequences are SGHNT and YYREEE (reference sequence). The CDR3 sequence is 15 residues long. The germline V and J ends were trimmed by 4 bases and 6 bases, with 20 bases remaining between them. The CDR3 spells CASSPGRFRGLEQYF. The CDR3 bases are TGTGCCAGCAGCCCCGGAAGGTTTAGGGGCCTCGAGCAGTACTTC.

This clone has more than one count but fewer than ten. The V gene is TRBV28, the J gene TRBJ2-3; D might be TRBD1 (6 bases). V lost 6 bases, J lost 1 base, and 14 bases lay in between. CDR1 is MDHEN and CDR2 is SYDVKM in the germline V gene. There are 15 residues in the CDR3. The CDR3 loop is CASSKQGSGTDTQYF. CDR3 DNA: TGTGCCAGCAGCAAACAGGGAAGTGGCACAGATACGCAGTATTTT.

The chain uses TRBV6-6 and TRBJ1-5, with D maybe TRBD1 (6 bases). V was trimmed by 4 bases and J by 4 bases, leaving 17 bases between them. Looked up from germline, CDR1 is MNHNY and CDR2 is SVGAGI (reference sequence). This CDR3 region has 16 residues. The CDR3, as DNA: TGTGCCAGCAGTTCTCTGGACCGGACAGATAATCAGCCCCAGCATTTT. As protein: CASSSLDRTDNQPQHF.

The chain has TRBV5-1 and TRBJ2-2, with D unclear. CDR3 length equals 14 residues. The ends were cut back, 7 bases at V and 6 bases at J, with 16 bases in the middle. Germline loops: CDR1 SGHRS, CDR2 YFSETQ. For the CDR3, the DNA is TGCGCCAGCCGTGGTGTCTTGGGTCCCGGGGAGCTGTTTTTT. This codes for CASRGVLGPGELFF.

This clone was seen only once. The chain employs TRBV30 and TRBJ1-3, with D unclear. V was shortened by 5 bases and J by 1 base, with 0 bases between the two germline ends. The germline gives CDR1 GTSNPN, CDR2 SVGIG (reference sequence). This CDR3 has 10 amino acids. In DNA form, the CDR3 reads TGTGCCTGGTCTGGAAACACCATATATTTT. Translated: CAWSGNTIYF.

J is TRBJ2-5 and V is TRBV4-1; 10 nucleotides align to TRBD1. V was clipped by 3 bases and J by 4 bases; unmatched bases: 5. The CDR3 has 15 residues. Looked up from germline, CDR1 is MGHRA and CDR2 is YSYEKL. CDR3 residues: CASSQLGTGVETQYF. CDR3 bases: TGCGCCAGCAGCCAGCTCGGGACAGGGGTAGAGACCCAGTACTTC.

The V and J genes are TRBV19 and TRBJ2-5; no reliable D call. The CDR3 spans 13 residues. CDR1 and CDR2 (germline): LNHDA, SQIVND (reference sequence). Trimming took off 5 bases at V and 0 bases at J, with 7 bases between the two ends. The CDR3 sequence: CASSQTHQETQYF. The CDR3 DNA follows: TGTGCCAGTAGTCAGACACACCAAGAGACCCAGTACTTC.

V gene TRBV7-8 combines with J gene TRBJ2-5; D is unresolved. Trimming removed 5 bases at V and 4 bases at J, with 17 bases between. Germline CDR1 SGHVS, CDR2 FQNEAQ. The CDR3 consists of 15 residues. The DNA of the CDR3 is TGTGCCAGCAGCCCCCCGACTCCCATGGGAGAGACCCAGTACTTC. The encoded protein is CASSPPTPMGETQYF.

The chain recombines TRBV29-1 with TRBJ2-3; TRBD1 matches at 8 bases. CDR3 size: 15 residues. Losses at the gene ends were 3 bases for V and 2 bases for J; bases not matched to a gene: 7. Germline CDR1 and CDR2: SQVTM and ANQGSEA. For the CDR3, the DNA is TGCAGCGTTGACCCTGGACAGGGAACCACAGATACGCAGTATTTT. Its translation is CSVDPGQGTTDTQYF.

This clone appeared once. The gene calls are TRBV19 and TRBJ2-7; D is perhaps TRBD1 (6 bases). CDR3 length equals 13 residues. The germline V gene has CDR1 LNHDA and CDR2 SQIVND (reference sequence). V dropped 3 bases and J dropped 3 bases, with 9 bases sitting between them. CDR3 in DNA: TGTGCCAGTAGTATTCAGGGGAGCTACGAGCAGTACTTC. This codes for CASSIQGSYEQYF. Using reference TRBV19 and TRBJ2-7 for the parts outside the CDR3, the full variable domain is DGGITQSPKYLFRKEGQNVTLSCEQNLNHDAMYWYRQDPGQGLRLIYYSQIVNDFQKGDIAEGYSVSREKKESFPLTVTSAQKNPTAFYLCASSIQGSYEQYFGPGTRLTVT.

The DNA for the CDR3 is TGTGCCAGCAGTTTACGGGTGGCCGGGGAGCTGTTTTTT. This translates into CASSLRVAGELFF. This chain links TRBV27 with TRBJ2-2, with D hard to call. Trimming took off 2 bases at V and 6 bases at J, with 7 bases between the two ends. The CDR3 extends over 13 amino acids. Germline V lookup: CDR1 MNHEY, CDR2 SMNVEV (reference sequence).

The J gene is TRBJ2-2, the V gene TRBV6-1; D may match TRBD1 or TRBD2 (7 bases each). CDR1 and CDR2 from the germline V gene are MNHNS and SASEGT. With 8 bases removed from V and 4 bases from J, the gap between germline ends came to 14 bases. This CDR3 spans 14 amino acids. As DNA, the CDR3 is TGTGCCAGCCAGGGGGGGCGAAGCACCGGGGAGCTGTTTTTT. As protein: CASQGGRSTGELFF.

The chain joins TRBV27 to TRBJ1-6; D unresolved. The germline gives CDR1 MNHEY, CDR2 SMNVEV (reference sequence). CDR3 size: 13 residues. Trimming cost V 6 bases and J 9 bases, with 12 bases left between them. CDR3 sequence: CASRGLHVSPLHF. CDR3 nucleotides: TGTGCCAGCAGGGGTTTGCATGTTTCACCCCTCCACTTT.

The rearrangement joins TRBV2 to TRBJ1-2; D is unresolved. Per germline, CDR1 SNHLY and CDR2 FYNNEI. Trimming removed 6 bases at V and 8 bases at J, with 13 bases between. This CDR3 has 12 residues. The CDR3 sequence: CASRGSLGGYTF. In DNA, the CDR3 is TGTGCCAGCAGGGGGAGTCTAGGAGGCTACACCTTC.

CDR3 sequence: CASSENDSGRLDTQYF. CDR3 sequence (DNA): TGTGCCAGCAGTGAAAACGATAGCGGGAGGCTGGATACGCAGTATTTT. The gene calls are TRBV6-1 and TRBJ2-3; 10 bases line up with TRBD2. This CDR3 contains 16 residues. The junction had 8 bases not matched to a gene; V was cut back by 2 bases and J by 6 bases. Germline V gives CDR1 MNHNS, CDR2 SASEGT.

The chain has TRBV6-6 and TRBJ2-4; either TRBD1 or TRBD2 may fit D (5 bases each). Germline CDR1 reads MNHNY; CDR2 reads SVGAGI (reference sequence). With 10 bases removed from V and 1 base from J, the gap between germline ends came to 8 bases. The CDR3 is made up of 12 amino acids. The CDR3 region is CATGLAKNIQYF. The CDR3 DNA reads TGTGCCACGGGGCTGGCCAAAAACATTCAGTACTTC.

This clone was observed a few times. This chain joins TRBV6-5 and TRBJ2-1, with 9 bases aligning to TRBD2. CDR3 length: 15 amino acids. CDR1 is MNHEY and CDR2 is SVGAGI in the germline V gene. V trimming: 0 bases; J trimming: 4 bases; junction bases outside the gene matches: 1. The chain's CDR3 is CASSYSAGGYNEQFF. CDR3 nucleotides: TGTGCCAGCAGTTACTCGGCGGGAGGGTACAATGAGCAGTTCTTC.

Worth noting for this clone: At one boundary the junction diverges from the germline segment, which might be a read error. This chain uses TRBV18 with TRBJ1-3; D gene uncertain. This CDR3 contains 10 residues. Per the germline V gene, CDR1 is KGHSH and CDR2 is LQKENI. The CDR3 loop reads CPESGNTIYF. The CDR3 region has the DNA TGCCCTGAGTCTGGAAACACCATATATTTT.

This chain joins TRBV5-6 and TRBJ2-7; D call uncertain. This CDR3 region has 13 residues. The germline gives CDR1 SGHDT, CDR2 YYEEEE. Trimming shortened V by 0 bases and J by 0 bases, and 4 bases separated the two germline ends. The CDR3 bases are TGTGCCAGCAGCTTGGTCTCCTCCTACGAGCAGTACTTC. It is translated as CASSLVSSYEQYF.

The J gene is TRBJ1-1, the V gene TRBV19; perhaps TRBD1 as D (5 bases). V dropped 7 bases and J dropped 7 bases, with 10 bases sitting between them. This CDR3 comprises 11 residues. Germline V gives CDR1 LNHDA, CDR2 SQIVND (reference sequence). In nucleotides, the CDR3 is TGTGCCAGTAAGGACACCCGTGAAGCTTTCTTT. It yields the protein CASKDTREAFF.

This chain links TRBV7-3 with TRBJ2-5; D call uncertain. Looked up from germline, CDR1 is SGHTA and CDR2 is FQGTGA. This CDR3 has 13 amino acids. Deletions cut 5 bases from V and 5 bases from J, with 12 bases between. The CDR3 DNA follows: TGTGCCAGCAGCGTCAGTTACTGGGAGACCCAGTACTTC. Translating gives CASSVSYWETQYF.

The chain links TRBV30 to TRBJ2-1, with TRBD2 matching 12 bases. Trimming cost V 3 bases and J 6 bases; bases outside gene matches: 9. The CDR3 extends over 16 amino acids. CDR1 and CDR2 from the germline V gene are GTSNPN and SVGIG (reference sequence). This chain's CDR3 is CAWSQGGLAGTNEQFF. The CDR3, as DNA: TGTGCCTGGAGCCAGGGTGGACTAGCGGGAACCAATGAGCAGTTCTTC.

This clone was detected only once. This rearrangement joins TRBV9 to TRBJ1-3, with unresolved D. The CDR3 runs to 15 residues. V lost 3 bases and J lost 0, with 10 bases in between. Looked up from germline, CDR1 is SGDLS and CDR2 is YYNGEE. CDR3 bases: TGTGCCAGCAGCGGAACAGTTACCTCTGGAAACACCATATATTTT. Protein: CASSGTVTSGNTIYF.

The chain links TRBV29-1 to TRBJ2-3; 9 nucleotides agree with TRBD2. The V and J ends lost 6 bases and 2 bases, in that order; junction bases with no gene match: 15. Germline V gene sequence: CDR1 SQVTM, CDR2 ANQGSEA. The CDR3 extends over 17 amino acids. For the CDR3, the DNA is TGCAGCGTCAACCCAATGCGAGTAGCGGGAGTCACAGATACGCAGTATTTT. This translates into CSVNPMRVAGVTDTQYF.

The CDR3 sequence: CASSEPPALGYTGELFF. The CDR3 nucleotides are TGCGCCAGCAGTGAACCTCCGGCCCTCGGGTACACCGGGGAGCTGTTTTTT. The chain uses TRBV10-2 and TRBJ2-2; no reliable D call. The germline gives CDR1 WSHSY, CDR2 SAAADI. The CDR3 length is 17 residues. The germline V and J ends were trimmed by 3 bases and 3 bases, with 17 bases remaining between them.